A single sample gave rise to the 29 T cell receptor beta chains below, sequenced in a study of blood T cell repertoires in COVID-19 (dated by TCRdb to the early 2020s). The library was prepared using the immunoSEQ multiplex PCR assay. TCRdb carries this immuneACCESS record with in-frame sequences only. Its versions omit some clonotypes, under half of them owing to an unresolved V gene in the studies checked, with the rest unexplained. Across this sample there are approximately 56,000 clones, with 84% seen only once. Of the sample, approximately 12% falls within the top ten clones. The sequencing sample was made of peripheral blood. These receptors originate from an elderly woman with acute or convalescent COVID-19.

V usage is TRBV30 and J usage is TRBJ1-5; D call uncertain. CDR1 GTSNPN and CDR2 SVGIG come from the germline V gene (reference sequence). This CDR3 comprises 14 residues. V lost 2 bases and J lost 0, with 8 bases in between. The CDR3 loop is CAWSPDNSNQPQHF. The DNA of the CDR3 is TGTGCCTGGAGTCCAGACAATAGCAATCAGCCCCAGCATTTT.

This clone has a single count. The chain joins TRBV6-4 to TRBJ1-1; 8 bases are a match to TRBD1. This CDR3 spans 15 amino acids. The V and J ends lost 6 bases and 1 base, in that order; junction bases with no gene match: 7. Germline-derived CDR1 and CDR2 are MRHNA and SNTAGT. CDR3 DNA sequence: TGTGCCAGCAGGGACAGGGACTCTTCGAACACTGAAGCTTTCTTT. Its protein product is CASRDRDSSNTEAFF.

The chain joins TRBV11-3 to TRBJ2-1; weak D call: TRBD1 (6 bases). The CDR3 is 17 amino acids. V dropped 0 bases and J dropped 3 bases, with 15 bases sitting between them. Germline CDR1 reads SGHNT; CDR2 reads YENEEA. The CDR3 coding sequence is TGTGCCAGCAGCTTAGAAAATAGAGACAGGTTCTACAATGAGCAGTTCTTC. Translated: CASSLENRDRFYNEQFF. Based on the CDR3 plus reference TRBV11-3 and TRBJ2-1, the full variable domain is EAGVVQSPRYKIIEKKQPVAFWCNPISGHNTLYWYLQNLGQGPELLIRYENEEAVDDSQLPKDRFSAERLKGVDSTLKIQPAELGDSAVYLCASSLENRDRFYNEQFFGPGTRLTVL.

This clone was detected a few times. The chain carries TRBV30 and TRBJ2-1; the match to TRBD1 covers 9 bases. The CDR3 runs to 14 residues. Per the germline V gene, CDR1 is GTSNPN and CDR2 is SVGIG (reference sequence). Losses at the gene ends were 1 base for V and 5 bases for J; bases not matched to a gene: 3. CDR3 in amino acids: CAWSDDRGNNEQFF. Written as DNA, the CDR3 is TGTGCCTGGAGTGACGACAGGGGGAACAATGAGCAGTTCTTC.

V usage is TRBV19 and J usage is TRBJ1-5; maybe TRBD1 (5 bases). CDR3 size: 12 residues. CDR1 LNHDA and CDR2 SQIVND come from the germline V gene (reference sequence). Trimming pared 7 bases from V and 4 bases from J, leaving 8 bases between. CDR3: CASKEGNQPQHF. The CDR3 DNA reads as TGTGCCAGTAAGGAGGGGAATCAGCCCCAGCATTTT.

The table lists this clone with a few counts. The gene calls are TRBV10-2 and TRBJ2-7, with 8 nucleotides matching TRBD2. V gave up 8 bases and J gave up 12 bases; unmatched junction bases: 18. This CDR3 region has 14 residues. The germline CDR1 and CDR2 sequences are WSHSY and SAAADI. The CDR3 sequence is CASHPSIAGQPAYF. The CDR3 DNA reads TGCGCCAGCCACCCCAGTATAGCGGGGCAACCCGCGTACTTC.

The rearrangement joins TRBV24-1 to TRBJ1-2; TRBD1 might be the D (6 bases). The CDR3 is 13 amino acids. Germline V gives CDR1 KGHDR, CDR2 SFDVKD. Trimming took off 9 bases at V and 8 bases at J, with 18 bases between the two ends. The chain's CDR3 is CATRDTGFAGYTF. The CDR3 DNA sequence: TGTGCCACCCGGGACACCGGGTTTGCAGGCTACACCTTC.

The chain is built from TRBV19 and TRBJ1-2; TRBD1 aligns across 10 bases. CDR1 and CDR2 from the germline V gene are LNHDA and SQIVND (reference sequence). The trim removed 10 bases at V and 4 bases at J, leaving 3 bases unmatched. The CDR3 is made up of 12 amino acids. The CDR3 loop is CATGTGVYGYTF. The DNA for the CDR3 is TGTGCCACCGGGACAGGGGTCTATGGCTACACCTTC. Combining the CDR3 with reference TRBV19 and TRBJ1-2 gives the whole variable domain DGGITQSPKYLFRKEGQNVTLSCEQNLNHDAMYWYRQDPGQGLRLIYYSQIVNDFQKGDIAEGYSVSREKKESFPLTVTSAQKNPTAFYLCATGTGVYGYTFGSGTRLTVV.

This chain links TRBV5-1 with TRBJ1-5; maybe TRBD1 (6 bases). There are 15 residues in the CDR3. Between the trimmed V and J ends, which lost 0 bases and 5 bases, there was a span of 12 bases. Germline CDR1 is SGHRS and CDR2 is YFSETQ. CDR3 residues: CASSLGQPGDQPQHF. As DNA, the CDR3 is TGCGCCAGCAGCTTGGGGCAGCCAGGGGATCAGCCCCAGCATTTT.

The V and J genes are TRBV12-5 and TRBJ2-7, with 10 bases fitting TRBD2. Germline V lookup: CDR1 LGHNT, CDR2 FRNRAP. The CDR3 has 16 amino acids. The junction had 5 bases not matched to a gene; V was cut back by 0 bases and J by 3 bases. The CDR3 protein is CASGLVLAGGYYEQYF. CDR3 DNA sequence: TGTGCTAGTGGTTTGGTCTTAGCGGGGGGCTACTACGAGCAGTACTTC.

CDR3 amino acids: CSARFRVEAFF. The CDR3 coding sequence is TGCAGTGCTAGATTCAGGGTAGAAGCTTTCTTT. The rearrangement links TRBV20-1 to TRBJ1-1, with D maybe TRBD1 (5 bases). The CDR3 extends over 11 amino acids. Germline CDR1 and CDR2: DFQATT and SNEGSKA (reference sequence). V lost 2 bases, J lost 8 bases, and 9 bases lay in between.

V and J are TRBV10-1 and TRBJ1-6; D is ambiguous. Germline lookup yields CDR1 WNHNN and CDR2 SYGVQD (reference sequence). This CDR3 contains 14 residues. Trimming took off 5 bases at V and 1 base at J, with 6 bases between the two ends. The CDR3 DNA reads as TGCGCCAGCAGTCGGGAATCCTATAATTCACCCCTCCACTTT. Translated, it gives CASSRESYNSPLHF.

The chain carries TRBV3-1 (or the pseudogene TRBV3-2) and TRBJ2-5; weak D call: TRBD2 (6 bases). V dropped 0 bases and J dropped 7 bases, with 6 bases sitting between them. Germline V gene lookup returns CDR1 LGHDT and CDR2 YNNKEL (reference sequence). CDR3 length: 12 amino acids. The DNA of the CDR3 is TGTGCCAGCAGCCAAGAGCGGGGGACCCAGTACTTC. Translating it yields CASSQERGTQYF.

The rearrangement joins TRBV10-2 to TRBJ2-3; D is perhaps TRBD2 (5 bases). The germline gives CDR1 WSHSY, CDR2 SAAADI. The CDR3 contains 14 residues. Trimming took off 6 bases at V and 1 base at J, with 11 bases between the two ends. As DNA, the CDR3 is TGCGCCAGCAGCGGGGAGCCAGGCACAGATACGCAGTATTTT. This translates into CASSGEPGTDTQYF.

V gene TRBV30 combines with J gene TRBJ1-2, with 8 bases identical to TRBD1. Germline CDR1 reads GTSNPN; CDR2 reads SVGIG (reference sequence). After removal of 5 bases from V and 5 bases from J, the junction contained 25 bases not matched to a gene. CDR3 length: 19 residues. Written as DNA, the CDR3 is TGTGCCTGGGGACTCCCGGGACAGAGACAGGGGATTCTTTTTTATGGCTACACCTTC. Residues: CAWGLPGQRQGILFYGYTF.

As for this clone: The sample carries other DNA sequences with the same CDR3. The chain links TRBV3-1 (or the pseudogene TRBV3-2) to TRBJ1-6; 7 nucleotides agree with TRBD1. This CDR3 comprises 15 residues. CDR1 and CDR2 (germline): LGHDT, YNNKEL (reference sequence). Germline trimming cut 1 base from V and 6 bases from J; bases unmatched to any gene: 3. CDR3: CASSQGDSSNSPLHF. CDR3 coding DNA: TGTGCCAGCAGCCAAGGGGACAGTTCTAATTCACCCCTCCACTTT.

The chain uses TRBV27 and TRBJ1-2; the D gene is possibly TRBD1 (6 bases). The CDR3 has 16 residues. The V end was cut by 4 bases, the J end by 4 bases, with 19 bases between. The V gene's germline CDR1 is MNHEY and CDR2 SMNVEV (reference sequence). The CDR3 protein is CASSSFSPRGFYGYTF. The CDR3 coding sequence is TGTGCCAGCAGTTCATTCTCTCCCAGGGGATTCTATGGCTACACCTTC.

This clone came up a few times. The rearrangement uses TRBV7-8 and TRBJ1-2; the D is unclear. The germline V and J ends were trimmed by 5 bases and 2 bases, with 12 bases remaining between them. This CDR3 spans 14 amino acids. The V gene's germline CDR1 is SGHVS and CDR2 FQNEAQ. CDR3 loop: CASSPQPQNYGYTF. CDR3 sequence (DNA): TGTGCCAGCAGCCCCCAGCCACAGAACTATGGCTACACCTTC.

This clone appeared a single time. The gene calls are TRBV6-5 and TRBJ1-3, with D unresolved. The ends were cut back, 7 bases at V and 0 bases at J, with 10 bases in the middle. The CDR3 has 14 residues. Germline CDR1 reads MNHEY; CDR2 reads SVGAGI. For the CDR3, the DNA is TGTGCCAGCAATGTCGGTGGCTCTGGAAACACCATATATTTT. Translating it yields CASNVGGSGNTIYF.

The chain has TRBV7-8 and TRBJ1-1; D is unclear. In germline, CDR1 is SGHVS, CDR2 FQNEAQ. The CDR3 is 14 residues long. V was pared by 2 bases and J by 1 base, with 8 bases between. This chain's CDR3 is CASSLREGNTEAFF. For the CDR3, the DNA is TGTGCCAGCAGCTTACGGGAGGGGAACACTGAAGCTTTCTTT.

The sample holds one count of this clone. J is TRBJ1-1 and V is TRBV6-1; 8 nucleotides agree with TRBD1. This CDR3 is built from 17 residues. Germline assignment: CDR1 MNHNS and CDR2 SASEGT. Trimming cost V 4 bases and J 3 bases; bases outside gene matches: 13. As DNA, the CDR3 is TGTGCCAGCAGTGGACGGACAGGGTTCGTGGGAGACACTGAAGCTTTCTTT. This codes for CASSGRTGFVGDTEAFF.

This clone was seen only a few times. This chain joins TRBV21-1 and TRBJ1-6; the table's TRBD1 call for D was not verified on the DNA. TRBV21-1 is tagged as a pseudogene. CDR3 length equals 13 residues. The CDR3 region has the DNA TGTGCCAGCACGGGACAGGGGGCTTCACCCCTCCACTTT. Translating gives CASTGQGASPLHF.

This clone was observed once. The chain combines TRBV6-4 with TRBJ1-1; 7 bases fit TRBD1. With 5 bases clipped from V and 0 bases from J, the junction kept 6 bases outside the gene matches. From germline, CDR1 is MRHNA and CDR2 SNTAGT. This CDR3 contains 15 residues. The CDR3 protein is CASSSGGGVNTEAFF. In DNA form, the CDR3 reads TGTGCCAGCAGTTCAGGGGGAGGTGTGAACACTGAAGCTTTCTTT.

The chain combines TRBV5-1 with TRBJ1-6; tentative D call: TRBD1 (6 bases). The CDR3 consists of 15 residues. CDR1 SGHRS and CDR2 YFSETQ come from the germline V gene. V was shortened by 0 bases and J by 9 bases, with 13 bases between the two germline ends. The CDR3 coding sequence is TGCGCCAGCAGCTTGGCGGGGGGCACTTTTTCACCCCTCCACTTT. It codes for CASSLAGGTFSPLHF.

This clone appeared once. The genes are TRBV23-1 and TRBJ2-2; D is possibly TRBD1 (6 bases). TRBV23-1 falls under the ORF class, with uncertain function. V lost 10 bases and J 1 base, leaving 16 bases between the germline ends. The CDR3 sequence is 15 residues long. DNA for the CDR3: TGCGCCATTAGAAGAGGACAGATGAACACCGGGGAGCTGTTTTTT. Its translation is CAIRRGQMNTGELFF.

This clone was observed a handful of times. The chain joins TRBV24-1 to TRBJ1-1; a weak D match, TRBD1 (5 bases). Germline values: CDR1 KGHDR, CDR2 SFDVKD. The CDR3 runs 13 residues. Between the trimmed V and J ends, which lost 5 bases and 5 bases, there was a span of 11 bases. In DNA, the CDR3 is TGTGCCACCAGTGTACCTGGGGGGACTGAAGCTTTCTTT. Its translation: CATSVPGGTEAFF.

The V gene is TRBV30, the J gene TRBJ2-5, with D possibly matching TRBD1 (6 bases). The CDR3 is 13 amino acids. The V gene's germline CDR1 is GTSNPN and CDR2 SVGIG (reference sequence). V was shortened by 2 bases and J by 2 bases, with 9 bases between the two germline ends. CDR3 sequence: CAWSTGQQETQYF. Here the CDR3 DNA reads TGTGCCTGGAGTACCGGACAGCAAGAGACCCAGTACTTC.

The CDR3 region has the DNA TGCGCCAGCAGCATCGGACAGGCGCCCCCCACTGAAGCTTTCTTT. As protein: CASSIGQAPPTEAFF. The rearrangement joins TRBV5-1 to TRBJ1-1; 7 positions match TRBD1. The CDR3 loop spans 15 amino acids. With 4 bases clipped from V and 4 bases from J, the junction kept 10 bases outside the gene matches. Germline loops: CDR1 SGHRS, CDR2 YFSETQ.

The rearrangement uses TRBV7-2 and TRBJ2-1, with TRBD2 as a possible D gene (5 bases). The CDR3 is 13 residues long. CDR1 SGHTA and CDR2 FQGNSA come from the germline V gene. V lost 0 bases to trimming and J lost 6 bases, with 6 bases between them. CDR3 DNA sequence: TGTGCCAGCAGCTTAGCCGGGATCAATGAGCAGTTCTTC. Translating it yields CASSLAGINEQFF. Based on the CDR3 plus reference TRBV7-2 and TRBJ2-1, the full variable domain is GAGVSQSPSNKVTEKGKDVELRCDPISGHTALYWYRQSLGQGLEFLIYFQGNSAPDKSGLPSDRFSAERTGGSVSTLTIQRTQQEDSAVYLCASSLAGINEQFFGPGTRLTVL.